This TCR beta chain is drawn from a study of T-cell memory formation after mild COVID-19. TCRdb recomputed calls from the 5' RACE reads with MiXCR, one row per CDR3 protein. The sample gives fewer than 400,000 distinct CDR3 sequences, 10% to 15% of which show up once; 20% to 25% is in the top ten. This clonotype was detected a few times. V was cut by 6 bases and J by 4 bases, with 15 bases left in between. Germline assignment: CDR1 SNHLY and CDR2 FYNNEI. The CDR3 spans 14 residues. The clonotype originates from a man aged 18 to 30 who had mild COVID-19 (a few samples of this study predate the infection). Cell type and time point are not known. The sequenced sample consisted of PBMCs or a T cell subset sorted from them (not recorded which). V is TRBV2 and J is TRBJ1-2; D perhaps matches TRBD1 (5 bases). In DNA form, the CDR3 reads TGTGCCAGCAGGGACCTCCGGGGGACCTATGGCTACACCTTC. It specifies CASRDLRGTYGYTF.